A single TCR beta chain is shown here with its context. No antigen is known for it. The data were taken from a study of CD8+CD57+ T cells in acquired aplastic anemia. The CDR3 is 12 amino acids. Trimming left V 6 bases short and J 6 bases short, with 11 bases between. Germline CDR1 reads MDHEN; CDR2 reads SYDVKM. Genomic DNA, the template, was used for profiling of the TCR beta VDJ and CDR3. MiXCR was run by TCRdb on the reads, yielding one entry per CDR3 protein. This table holds about 20,000 distinct CDR3 sequences, less than 40% found once. The patients chosen for sequencing had shown expansion of CD8+CD57+ cells (detected by flow cytometry). Sequencing of CD8+CD57+ effector memory cells was also done for about 15% of the 12 patients. Study observations and caveats: Both total CD4+ and CD8+ pools in patients were more diverse than CD8+CD57+ cells.

Specimen: CD8+CD57+ T cells sorted from PBMCs. Subset denoted: bead-enriched CD8+CD57+ effector memory T cells from SAA patients. The receptor comes from a human donor with aplastic anemia. The chain employs TRBV28 and TRBJ1-1; D might be TRBD1 (5 bases). The CDR3 sequence is CASRAGRAEAFF. As DNA, the CDR3 is TGTGCCAGCAGGGCAGGGAGAGCTGAAGCTTTCTTT. Using reference TRBV28 and TRBJ1-1 for the parts outside the CDR3, the full variable domain is DVKVTQSSRYLVKRTGEKVFLECVQDMDHENMFWYRQDPGLGLRLIYFSYDVKMKEKGDIPEGYSVSREKKERFSLILESASTNQTSMYLCASRAGRAEAFFGQGTRLTVV.